In this sample, the clone carrying this T cell receptor beta chain turned up a few times. This entry comes from a study of blood T cell repertoires in COVID-19. The wider study: Collection of acute and convalescent COVID-19 samples took place in the United States, Italy and Spain. T cells, B-cell-depleted T cells, or PBMCs supplied cDNA or gDNA.

In the authors' workflow: Nucleated cell number was recorded as an estimate derived from reference gene primer amplification. Libraries were prepared by immunoSEQ multiplex PCR; TCRdb keeps only in-frame clonotypes and omits some of them. Clonal size and the V and J genes are those of that table, whereas D and trimming came from the DNA. The data contain about 270,000 clones, approximately 80% of them seen just once; the ten biggest clones take up under 3%. The CDR3 is 15 residues long. Between the trimmed V and J ends, which lost 5 bases and 3 bases, there was a span of 14 bases. Germline CDR1 reads SEHNR; CDR2 reads FQNEAQ (reference sequence).

This rearrangement joins TRBV7-9 to TRBJ1-3; D is ambiguous. The sequence was obtained from an older woman with active or convalescent COVID-19. Sequencing was performed on peripheral blood. CDR3 sequence (DNA): TGTGCCAGCAGCCCGAAGGTCCGGGTTGGAAACACCATATATTTT. Its translation is CASSPKVRVGNTIYF.